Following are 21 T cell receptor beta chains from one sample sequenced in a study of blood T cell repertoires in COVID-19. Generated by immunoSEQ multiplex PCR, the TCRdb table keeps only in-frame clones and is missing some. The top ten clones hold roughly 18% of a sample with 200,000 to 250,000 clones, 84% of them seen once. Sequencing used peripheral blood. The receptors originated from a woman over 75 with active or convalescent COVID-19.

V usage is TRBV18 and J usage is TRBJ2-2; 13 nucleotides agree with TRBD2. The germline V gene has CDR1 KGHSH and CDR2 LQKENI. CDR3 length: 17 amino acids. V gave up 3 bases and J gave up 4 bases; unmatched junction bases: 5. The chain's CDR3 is CASSPRTSGSSTGELFF. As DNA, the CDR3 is TGTGCCAGCTCACCCCGGACTAGCGGGAGTTCCACCGGGGAGCTGTTTTTT.

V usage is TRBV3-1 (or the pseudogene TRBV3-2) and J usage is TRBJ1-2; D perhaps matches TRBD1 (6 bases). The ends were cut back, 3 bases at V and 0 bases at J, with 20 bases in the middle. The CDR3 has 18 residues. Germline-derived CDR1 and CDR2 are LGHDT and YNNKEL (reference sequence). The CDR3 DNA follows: TGTGCCAGCAGCCAGGATGGGGGGGCGCTTTCAGCTAACTATGGCTACACCTTC. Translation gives CASSQDGGALSANYGYTF.

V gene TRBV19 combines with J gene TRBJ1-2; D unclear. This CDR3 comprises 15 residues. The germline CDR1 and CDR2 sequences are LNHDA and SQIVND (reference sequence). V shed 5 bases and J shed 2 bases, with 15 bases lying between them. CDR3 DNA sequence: TGTGCCAGTAGTCGTCAATCCCGAGCCAACTATGGCTACACCTTC. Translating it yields CASSRQSRANYGYTF. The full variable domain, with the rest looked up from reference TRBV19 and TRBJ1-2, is DGGITQSPKYLFRKEGQNVTLSCEQNLNHDAMYWYRQDPGQGLRLIYYSQIVNDFQKGDIAEGYSVSREKKESFPLTVTSAQKNPTAFYLCASSRQSRANYGYTFGSGTRLTVV.

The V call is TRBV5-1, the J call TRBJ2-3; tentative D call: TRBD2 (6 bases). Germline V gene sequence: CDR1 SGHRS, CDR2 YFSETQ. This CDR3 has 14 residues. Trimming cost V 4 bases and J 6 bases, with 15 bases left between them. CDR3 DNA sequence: TGCGCCAGCAGCATTGGGACTGTTCGGGATACGCAGTATTTT. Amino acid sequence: CASSIGTVRDTQYF.

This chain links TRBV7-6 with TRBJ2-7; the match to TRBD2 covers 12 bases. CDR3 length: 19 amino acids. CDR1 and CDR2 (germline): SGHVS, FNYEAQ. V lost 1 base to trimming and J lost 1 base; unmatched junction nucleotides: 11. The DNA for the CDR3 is TGTGCCAGCAGCTTAGAACCTAGCGGGAGGGCCAGGGGGTCCTACGAGCAGTACTTC. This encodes CASSLEPSGRARGSYEQYF.

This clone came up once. CDR3 DNA: TGTGCCAGCAGCCCAACCCTAGTTAAACCCTACGAGCAGTACTTC. Its translation: CASSPTLVKPYEQYF. The chain carries TRBV6-6 and TRBJ2-7; no reliable D call. The CDR3 length is 15 residues. Germline loops: CDR1 MNHNY, CDR2 SVGAGI (reference sequence). The V gene lost 6 bases and the J gene lost 2 bases, with 17 bases spanning the gap.

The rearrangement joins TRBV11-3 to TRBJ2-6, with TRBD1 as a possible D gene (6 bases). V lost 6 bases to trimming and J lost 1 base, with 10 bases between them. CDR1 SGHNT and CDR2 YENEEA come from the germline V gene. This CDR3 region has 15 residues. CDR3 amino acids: CASRSTGSGANVLTF. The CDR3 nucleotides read TGTGCCAGCAGAAGCACAGGGTCTGGGGCCAACGTCCTGACTTTC.

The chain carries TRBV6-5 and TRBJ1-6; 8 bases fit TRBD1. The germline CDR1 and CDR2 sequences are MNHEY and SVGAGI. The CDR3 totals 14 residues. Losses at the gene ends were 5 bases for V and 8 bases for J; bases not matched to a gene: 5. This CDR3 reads CASSTGQGYSPLHF. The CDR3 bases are TGTGCCAGCAGTACCGGACAGGGATATTCACCCCTCCACTTT.

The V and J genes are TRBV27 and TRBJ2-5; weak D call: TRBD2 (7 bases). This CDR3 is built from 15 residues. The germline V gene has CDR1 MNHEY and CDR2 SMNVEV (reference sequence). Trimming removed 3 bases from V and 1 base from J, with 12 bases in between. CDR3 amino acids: CASSFARGAQETQYF. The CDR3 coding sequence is TGTGCCAGCAGTTTTGCTCGGGGGGCCCAAGAGACCCAGTACTTC.

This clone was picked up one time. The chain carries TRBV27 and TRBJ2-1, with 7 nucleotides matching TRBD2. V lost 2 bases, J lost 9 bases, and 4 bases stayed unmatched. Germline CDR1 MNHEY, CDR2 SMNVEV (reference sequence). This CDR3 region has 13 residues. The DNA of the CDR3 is TGTGCCAGCAGTTTAGGTCGGGGGGTTGAGCAGTTCTTC. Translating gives CASSLGRGVEQFF.

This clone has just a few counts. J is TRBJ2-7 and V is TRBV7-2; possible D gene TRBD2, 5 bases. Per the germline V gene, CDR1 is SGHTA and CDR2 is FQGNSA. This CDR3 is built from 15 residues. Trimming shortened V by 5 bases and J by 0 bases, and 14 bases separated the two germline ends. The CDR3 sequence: CASSPGLSASYEQYF. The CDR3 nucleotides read TGTGCCAGCAGCCCCGGACTCTCGGCCTCCTACGAGCAGTACTTC.

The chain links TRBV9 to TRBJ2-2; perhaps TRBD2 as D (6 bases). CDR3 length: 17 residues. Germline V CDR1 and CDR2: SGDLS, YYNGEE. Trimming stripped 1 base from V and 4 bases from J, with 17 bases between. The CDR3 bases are TGTGCCAGCAGCGTATCATCTCAGGCTAGCGTCACCGGGGAGCTGTTTTTT. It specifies CASSVSSQASVTGELFF. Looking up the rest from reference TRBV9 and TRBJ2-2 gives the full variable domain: DSGVTQTPKHLITATGQRVTLRCSPRSGDLSVYWYQQSLDQGLQFLIQYYNGEERAKGNILERFSAQQFPDLHSELNLSSLELGDSALYFCASSVSSQASVTGELFFGEGSRLTVL.

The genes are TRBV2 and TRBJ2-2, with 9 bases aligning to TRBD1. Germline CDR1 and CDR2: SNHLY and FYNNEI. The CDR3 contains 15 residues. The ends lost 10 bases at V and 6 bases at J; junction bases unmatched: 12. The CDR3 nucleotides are TGTGCCACCCAAGCATCTACAGGGGGCCCCGGGGAGCTGTTTTTT. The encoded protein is CATQASTGGPGELFF.

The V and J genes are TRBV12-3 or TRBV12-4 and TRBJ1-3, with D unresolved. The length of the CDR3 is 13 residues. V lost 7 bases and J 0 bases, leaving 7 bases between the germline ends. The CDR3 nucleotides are TGTGCCAGCAATCATCCCTCTGGAAACACCATATATTTT. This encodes CASNHPSGNTIYF.

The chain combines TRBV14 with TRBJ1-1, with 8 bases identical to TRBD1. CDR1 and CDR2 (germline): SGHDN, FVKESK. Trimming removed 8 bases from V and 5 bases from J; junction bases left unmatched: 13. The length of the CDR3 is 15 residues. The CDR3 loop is CASGGTGYLSTEAFF. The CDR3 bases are TGTGCCAGCGGGGGGACAGGATATTTGTCAACTGAAGCTTTCTTT.

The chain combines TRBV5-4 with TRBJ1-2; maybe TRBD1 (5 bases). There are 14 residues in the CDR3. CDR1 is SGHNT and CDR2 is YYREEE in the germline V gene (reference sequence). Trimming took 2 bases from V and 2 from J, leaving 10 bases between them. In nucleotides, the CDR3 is TGTGCCAGCAGCTTACGGGGGGAAAACTATGGCTACACCTTC. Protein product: CASSLRGENYGYTF.

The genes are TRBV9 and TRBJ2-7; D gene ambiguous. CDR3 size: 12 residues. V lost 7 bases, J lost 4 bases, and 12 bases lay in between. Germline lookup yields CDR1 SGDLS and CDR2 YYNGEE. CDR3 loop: CASGPDFYEQYF. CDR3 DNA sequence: TGTGCCAGCGGGCCAGATTTTTACGAGCAGTACTTC.

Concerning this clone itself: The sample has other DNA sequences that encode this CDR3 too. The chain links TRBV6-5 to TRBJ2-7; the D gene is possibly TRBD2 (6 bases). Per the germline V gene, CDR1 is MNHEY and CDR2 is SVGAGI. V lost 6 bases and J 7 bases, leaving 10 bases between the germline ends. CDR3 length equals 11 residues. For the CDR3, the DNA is TGTGCCAGCAGGCGGGGATATGAGCAGTACTTC. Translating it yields CASRRGYEQYF.

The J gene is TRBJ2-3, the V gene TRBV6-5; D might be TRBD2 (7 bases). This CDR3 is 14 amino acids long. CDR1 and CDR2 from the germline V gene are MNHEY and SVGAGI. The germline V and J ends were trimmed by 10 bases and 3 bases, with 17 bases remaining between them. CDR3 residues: CATTGRVGTDTQYF. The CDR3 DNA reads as TGTGCCACCACAGGGAGGGTAGGGACAGATACGCAGTATTTT.

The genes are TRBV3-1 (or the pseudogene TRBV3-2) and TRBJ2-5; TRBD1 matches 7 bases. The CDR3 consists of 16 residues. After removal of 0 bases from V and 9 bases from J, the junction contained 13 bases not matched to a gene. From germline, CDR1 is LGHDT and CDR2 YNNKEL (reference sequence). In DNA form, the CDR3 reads TGTGCCAGCAGCCAAGATGTGGCAGGGGGTGTCTCGGCCCAGTACTTC. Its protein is CASSQDVAGGVSAQYF.

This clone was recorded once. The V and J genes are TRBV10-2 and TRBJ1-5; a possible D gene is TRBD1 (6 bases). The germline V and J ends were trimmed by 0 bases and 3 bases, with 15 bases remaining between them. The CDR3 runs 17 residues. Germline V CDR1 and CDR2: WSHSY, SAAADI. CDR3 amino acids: CASSESPGGIYNQPQHF. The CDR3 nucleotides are TGCGCCAGCAGTGAGTCGCCGGGGGGCATTTACAATCAGCCCCAGCATTTT.